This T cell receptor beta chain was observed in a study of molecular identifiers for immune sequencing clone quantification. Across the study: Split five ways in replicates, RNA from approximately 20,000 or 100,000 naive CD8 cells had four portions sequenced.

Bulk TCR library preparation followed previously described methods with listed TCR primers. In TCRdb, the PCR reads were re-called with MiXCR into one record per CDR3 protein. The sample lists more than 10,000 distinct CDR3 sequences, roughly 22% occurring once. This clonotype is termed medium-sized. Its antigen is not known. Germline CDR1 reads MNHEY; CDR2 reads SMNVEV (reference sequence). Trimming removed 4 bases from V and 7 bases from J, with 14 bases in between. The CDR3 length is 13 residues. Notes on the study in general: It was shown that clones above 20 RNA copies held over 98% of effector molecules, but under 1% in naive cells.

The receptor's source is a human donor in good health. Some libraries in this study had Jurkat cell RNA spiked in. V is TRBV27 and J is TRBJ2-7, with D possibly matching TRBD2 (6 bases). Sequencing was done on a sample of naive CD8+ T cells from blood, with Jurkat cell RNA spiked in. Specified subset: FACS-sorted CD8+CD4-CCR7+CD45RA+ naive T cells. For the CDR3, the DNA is TGTGCCAGCAGTTGGGGGGTGGGGGTTGAGCAGTACTTC. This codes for CASSWGVGVEQYF.